This T cell receptor beta chain was recovered during a study of metastatic and nonmetastatic thyroid tumors. Germline CDR1 is SGHAT and CDR2 is FQNNGV. This CDR3 has 16 amino acids. V was cut by 2 bases and J by 4 bases, with 18 bases left in between. Patients underwent thyroid surgery, and none had received any treatment before it. This clone was counted many times. TCRdb reassembled clones from the PCR reads with MiXCR. The sample consists of 45,000 to 65,000 clones, 20% of them appearing once. The sequenced sample was blood. This chain uses TRBV11-2 with TRBJ2-7; D might be TRBD1 (6 bases). The sequence derives from a female donor with papillary thyroid cancer or a benign thyroid nodule (not recorded which). Some clones in this sample may be carry-over from other donors' samples. For the CDR3, the DNA is TGTGCCAGCAGCTTACGGGGCGGACAGTGGGGGTACGAGCAGTACTTC. Its translation is CASSLRGGQWGYEQYF.